This T cell receptor (beta chain) was sequenced during a study of blood T cell repertoires in COVID-19. Study background: Collection of acute and convalescent COVID-19 samples took place in the United States, Italy and Spain.

The authors' processing: Reference gene primers were amplified, and this amplification served to estimate nucleated cell counts. The assay was immunoSEQ multiplex PCR, and TCRdb's table has in-frame clones only and misses some. V, J and clone size reflect that table, while D and trimming were determined from the DNA. The sample yields roughly 130,000 clones, 75% to 90% seen once. This clone was recorded a few times. The CDR3 extends over 14 amino acids. Germline CDR1 reads SGHRS; CDR2 reads YFSETQ. V dropped 3 bases and J dropped 0 bases, with 7 bases sitting between them. V usage is TRBV5-1 and J usage is TRBJ1-3; possibly TRBD1 for D (6 bases). The source of this sequence is a man aged 55 to 69 with active or convalescent COVID-19. Sequences were obtained from peripheral blood. The CDR3 sequence is CASSSDSSGNTIYF. The CDR3 nucleotides are TGCGCCAGCAGCTCGGACAGCTCTGGAAACACCATATATTTT. Filled out from reference TRBV5-1 and TRBJ1-3, the complete variable domain reads KAGVTQTPRYLIKTRGQQVTLSCSPISGHRSVSWYQQTPGQGLQFLFEYFSETQRNKGNFPGRFSGRQFSNSRSEMNVSTLELGDSALYLCASSSDSSGNTIYFGEGSWLTVV.